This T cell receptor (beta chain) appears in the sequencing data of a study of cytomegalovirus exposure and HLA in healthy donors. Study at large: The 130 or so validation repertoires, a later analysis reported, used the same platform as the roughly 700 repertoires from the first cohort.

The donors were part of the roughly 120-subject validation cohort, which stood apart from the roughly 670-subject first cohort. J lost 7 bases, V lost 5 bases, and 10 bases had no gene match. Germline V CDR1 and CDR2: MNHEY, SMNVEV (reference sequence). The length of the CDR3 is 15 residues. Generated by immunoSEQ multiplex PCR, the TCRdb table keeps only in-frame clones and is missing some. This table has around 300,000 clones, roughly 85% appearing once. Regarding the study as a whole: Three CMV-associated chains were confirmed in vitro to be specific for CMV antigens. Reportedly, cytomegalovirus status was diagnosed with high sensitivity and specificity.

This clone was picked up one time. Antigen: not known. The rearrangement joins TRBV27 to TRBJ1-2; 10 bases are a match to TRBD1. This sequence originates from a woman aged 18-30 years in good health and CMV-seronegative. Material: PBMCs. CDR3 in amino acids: CASSPRQGAYSGYTF. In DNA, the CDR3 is TGTGCCAGCAGTCCCCGACAGGGGGCCTATTCTGGCTACACCTTC.